The clone carrying this T cell receptor beta chain was picked up one time. Its antigen remains unknown. This sample was taken from a study of CD4 T cells in relation to SARS-CoV-2 and coronaviruses. The overall study: No peptide or an HIV-1 Nef peptide pool served as negative control.

Data came from immunoSEQ multiplex PCR; TCRdb stores just in-frame clones and leaves some out. The sample has 15,000 to 20,000 clones, around three quarters seen once. The unexposed donors gave CD4+ T cells in about 2011-2018, prior to COVID-19. After roughly ten days of culture, CD4+ T cells were isolated. Findings and caveats of the study: No crossreactivity against non-spike viral proteins was tested here. Samples before the pandemic and after infection were not matched within any donor.

The CDR3 is made up of 14 amino acids. V was shortened by 4 bases and J by 0 bases, with 9 bases between the two germline ends. The V gene's germline CDR1 is SGHTA and CDR2 FQGNSA. This clonotype originated in a human donor in good health. The chain carries TRBV7-2 and TRBJ2-5; tentatively, D is TRBD1 (5 bases). The specimen sequenced was CD4+ T cells from PBMCs, cultured in vitro. CDR3 nucleotide sequence: TGTGCCAGCAGCTCCGACAGCTACCAAGAGACCCAGTACTTC. Residues: CASSSDSYQETQYF.